What follows are 7 T cell receptor beta chains derived from one specimen sequenced in a study of cytomegalovirus exposure and HLA in healthy donors. PCR involved 60 Vbeta and 13 Jbeta primers. The table came from immunoSEQ multiplex PCR; TCRdb's copy has only in-frame clones and leaves some out. The sample has around 150,000 clones, about four fifths seen once; the top ten hold approximately 4.3%. Sequencing input: PBMCs. These receptors all come from a young man in good health.

The chain couples TRBV5-6 to TRBJ2-5, with D possibly TRBD2 on 5 matching bases. CDR3 length: 14 residues. With 3 bases removed from V and 4 bases from J, the gap between germline ends came to 13 bases. From germline, CDR1 is SGHDT and CDR2 YYEEEE. Here the CDR3 reads CASSSRAGGETQYF. The DNA for the CDR3 is TGTGCCAGCAGCTCGAGGGCAGGAGGAGAGACCCAGTACTTC.

The rearrangement joins TRBV28 to TRBJ1-2; D uncertain. The ends were cut back, 5 bases at V and 1 base at J, with 11 bases in the middle. This CDR3 region has 14 residues. CDR1 is MDHEN, CDR2 SYDVKM, per germline. The CDR3 is CASSDNNSNYGYTF. The CDR3 DNA follows: TGTGCCAGCAGTGACAACAACAGTAACTATGGCTACACCTTC.

The rearrangement uses TRBV5-4 and TRBJ2-1, with 9 nucleotides matching TRBD2. Per germline, CDR1 SGHNT and CDR2 YYREEE (reference sequence). The CDR3 contains 15 residues. With 4 bases clipped from V and 8 bases from J, the junction kept 10 bases outside the gene matches. CDR3 coding DNA: TGTGCCAGCAGCCCAGCTAGCGGGATCTCCCATGAGCAGTTCTTC. The encoded protein is CASSPASGISHEQFF.

V gene TRBV6-5 combines with J gene TRBJ2-3; the D gene is possibly TRBD2 (5 bases). CDR3 length equals 14 residues. CDR1 is MNHEY and CDR2 is SVGAGI in the germline V gene. V dropped 6 bases and J dropped 2 bases, with 12 bases sitting between them. The CDR3 sequence is CASSRTALTDTQYF. In nucleotides, the CDR3 is TGTGCCAGCAGCCGGACTGCACTCACAGATACGCAGTATTTT.

V and J are TRBV9 and TRBJ2-6; no reliable D call. V lost 3 bases to trimming and J lost 4 bases, with 5 bases between them. CDR3 length: 13 residues. The V gene's germline CDR1 is SGDLS and CDR2 YYNGEE. CDR3: CASSETGANVLTF. CDR3 coding DNA: TGTGCCAGCAGCGAGACAGGGGCCAACGTCCTGACTTTC.

The chain links TRBV18 to TRBJ2-5, with a tentative D call TRBD2 (6 bases). Germline CDR1 is KGHSH and CDR2 is LQKENI. The ends were cut back, 3 bases at V and 4 bases at J, with 9 bases in the middle. The CDR3 is 13 amino acids. The CDR3 loop is CASSPPGVETQYF. The CDR3 nucleotides are TGTGCCAGCTCACCCCCGGGGGTAGAGACCCAGTACTTC.

This clone turned up a few times. The same CDR3 can be traced to other DNA sequences in this sample. The genes are TRBV23-1 and TRBJ2-7; perhaps TRBD1 as D (6 bases). TRBV23-1 qualifies as an ORF whose function is uncertain. V shed 6 bases and J shed 4 bases, with 25 bases lying between them. CDR3 length: 17 residues. The CDR3 region is CASSPGQTTTILYEQYF. In DNA form, the CDR3 reads TGCGCCAGCAGCCCCGGACAGACAACGACCATACTATACGAGCAGTACTTC.